The source of this T cell receptor beta chain is a study of T cells in tuberculosis (dated by TCRdb to about 2018). Regarding the research as a whole: The study combined CD1B tetramers and high-throughput TCR immunosequencing to characterize T cells specific for the mycobacterial lipid antigen glucose monomycolate (GMM).

The full study reports these points: The stringent sort gate may have missed T cells binding the CD1B-GMM tetramer with low affinity.

Because TCR-alpha and TCR-beta chains were sequenced unpaired, no information on chain pairing was available. TCR libraries were generated with the immunoSEQ multiplex PCR assay, using TCR-beta and/or TCR-alpha/delta assays for each sample. The amplified TCR libraries were sequenced using the Illumina high-throughput platform. The authors' analysis ran thus. Clustering and dimensionality reduction relied on pairwise TCRdist distances among GMM-specific receptors from T cells that were either sorted ex vivo or expanded in vitro. Sequence motifs defined by gene usage and CDR3 content were checked for enrichment by comparing tetramer-positive and tetramer-negative populations. Entries here come from immuneACCESS through TCRdb and include only in-frame sequences with V and J called. Some clones fail to appear in such tables; in the studies checked, an unresolved V gene covers under half of the shortfall, and the cause of the remainder is unknown. D and trimming were read from the DNA, whereas the V and J calls and clone size are those reported in that table. For this sample the table gives nearly 60,000 clones, of which 70% to 90% were detected only once. Of the sample, just over 20% is held by the ten largest clones.

The junction shows trimming of 5 bases on V and 0 bases on J, plus 11 bases between the germline ends. The CDR3 has 15 amino acids, counting the end cysteine and phenylalanine. Just the 45-base CDR3 DNA is kept, in frame starting at base 1. In the germline V gene, CDR1 corresponds to MNHEY and CDR2 to SVGAGI. PBMC were thawed, rested overnight, stained with a GMM-loaded CD1B tetramer, a Live/Dead dye and anti-CD3, and then sorted on a FACS Aria II. C32 glucose monomycolate purified from Rhodococcus equi was loaded onto CD1B tetramers. PBMC used for tetramer sorting had been depleted of CD14-expressing monocytes for a separate study before cryopreservation. From each donor, approximately 100,000 tetramer-negative cells were also sorted and analyzed side by side with the tetramer-positive cells. GMM-loaded CD1B tetramers were used to sort antigen-specific T cells from a handful of healthy South African adults.

In the case of this clone: No qualities accompany the bases; no much larger clone lies one base away.

The receptor comes from an adult woman with latent tuberculosis. The sequence joins TRBV6-5 to TRBJ1-3; the D gene cannot be named for sure. The sample taken for sequencing was CD1b-GMM tetramer-negative cells sorted from PBMCs. The label giving this sample's cell subset or site can be read as: T cells not binding CD1B-GMM tetramer, sorted from same donor. The sequenced DNA is TGTGCCAGCAGTACCACGGGAGGCTCTGGAAACACCATATATTTT. Translated, it reads CASSTTGGSGNTIYF.